This T cell receptor (beta chain) comes out of a study of shared clonotypes between healthy human individuals. Study-level background: Donors had three CD4 naive, three CD4 memory, two CD8 naive and one CD8 memory plate apiece.

Deep was the level at which the assay was run. Several immunoSEQ plates held equal portions of the genomic DNA taken from each subset. Measured with immunoSEQ multiplex PCR; TCRdb has only the in-frame clones, and not every one. This table holds about 230,000 clones, 50% to 75% found once. This CDR3 region has 16 residues. V was shortened by 10 bases and J by 0 bases, with 21 bases between the two germline ends. In germline, CDR1 is SEHNR, CDR2 FQNEAQ (reference sequence). The chain carries TRBV7-9 and TRBJ1-2, with a possible D match to TRBD1 (5 bases). This TCR derives from a man in his thirties or forties in good health. Sample: memory CD4+ T cells sorted from blood. Subset noted: CD45RA-negative fraction. The CDR3 sequence: CATSVGGSISNYGYTF. The CDR3 DNA sequence: TGTGCCACCTCCGTCGGGGGTTCTATCTCTAACTATGGCTACACCTTC. Looking up the rest from reference TRBV7-9 and TRBJ1-2 gives the full variable domain: DTGVSQNPRHKITKRGQNVTFRCDPISEHNRLYWYRQTLGQGPEFLTYFQNEAQLEKSRLLSDRFSAERPKGSFSTLEIQRTEQGDSAMYLCATSVGGSISNYGYTFGSGTRLTVV.